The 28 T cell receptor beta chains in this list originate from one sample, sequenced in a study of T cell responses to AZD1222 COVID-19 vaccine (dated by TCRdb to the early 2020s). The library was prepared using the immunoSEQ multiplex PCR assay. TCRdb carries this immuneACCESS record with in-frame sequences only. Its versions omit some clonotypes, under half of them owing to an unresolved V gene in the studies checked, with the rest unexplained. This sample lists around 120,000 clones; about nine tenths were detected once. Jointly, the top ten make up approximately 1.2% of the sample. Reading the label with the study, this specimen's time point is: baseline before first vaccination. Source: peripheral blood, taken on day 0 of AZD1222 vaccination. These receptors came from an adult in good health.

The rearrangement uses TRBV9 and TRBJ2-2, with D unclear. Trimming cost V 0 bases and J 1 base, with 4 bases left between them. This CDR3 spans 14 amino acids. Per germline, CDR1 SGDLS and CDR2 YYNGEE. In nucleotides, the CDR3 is TGTGCCAGCAGCGTAGTAGGGAACACCGGGGAGCTGTTTTTT. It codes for CASSVVGNTGELFF.

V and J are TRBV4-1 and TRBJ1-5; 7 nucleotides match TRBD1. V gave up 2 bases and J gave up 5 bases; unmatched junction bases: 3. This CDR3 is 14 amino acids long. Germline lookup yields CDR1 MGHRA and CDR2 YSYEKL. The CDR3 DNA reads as TGCGCCAGCAGCCAACTAGGGGGCTATCAGCCCCAGCATTTT. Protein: CASSQLGGYQPQHF.

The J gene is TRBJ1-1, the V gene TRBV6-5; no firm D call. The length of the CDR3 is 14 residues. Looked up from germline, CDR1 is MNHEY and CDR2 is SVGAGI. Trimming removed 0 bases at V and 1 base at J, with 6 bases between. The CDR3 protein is CASSYSRRNTEAFF. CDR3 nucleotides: TGTGCCAGCAGTTACTCGAGGAGGAACACTGAAGCTTTCTTT.

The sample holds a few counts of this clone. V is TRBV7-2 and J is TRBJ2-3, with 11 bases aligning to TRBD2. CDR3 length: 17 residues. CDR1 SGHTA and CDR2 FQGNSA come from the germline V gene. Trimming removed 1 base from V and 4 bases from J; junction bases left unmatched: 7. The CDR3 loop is CASSLVLLAGAADTQYF. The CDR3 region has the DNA TGTGCCAGCAGCTTAGTGTTACTAGCGGGGGCGGCAGATACGCAGTATTTT. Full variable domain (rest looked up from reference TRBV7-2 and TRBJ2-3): GAGVSQSPSNKVTEKGKDVELRCDPISGHTALYWYRQSLGQGLEFLIYFQGNSAPDKSGLPSDRFSAERTGGSVSTLTIQRTQQEDSAVYLCASSLVLLAGAADTQYFGPGTRLTVL.

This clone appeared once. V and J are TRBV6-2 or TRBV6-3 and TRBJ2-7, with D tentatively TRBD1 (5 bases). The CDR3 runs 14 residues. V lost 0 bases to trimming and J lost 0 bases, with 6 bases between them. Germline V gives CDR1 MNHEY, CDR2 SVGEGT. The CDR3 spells CASSYSDNSYEQYF. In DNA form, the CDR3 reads TGTGCCAGCAGTTACTCGGACAACTCCTACGAGCAGTACTTC.

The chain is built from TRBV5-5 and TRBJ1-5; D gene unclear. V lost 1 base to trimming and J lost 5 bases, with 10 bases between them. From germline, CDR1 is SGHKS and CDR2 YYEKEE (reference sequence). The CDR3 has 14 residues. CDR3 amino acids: CASSLWGDDQPQHF. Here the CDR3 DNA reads TGTGCCAGCAGCTTGTGGGGAGATGATCAGCCCCAGCATTTT.

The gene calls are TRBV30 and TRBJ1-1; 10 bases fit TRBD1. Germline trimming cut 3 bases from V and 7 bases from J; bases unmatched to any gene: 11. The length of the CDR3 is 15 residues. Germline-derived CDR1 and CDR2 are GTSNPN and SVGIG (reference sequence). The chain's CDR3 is CAWSPGQGRPIEAFF. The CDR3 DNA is TGTGCCTGGAGCCCGGGACAGGGGAGGCCTATTGAAGCTTTCTTT.

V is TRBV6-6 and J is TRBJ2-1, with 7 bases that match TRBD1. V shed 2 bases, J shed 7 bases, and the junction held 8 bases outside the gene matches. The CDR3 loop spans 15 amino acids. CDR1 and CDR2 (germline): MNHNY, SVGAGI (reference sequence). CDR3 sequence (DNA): TGTGCCAGCAGTTACGAGACAGGGTCGGGTAATGAGCAGTTCTTC. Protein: CASSYETGSGNEQFF.

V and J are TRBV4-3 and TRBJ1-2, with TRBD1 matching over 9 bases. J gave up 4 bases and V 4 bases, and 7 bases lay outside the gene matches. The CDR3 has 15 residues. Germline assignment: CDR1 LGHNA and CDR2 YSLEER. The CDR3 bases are TGCGCCAGCAGCCCGGGGACAGGGTGGATCTATGGCTACACCTTC. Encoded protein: CASSPGTGWIYGYTF.

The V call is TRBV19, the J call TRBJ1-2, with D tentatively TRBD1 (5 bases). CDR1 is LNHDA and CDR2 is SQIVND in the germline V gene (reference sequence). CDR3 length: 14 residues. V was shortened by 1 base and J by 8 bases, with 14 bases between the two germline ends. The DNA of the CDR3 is TGTGCCAGTAGTATAGTCCCCAGGGTAGACGGCTACACCTTC. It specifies CASSIVPRVDGYTF.

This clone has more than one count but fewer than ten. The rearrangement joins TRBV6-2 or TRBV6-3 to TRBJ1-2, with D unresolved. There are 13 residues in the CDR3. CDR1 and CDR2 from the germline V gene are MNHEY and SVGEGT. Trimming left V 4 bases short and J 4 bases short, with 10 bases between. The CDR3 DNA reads TGTGCCAGCAGTTTCCCCTTGATCTATGGCTACACCTTC. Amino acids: CASSFPLIYGYTF.

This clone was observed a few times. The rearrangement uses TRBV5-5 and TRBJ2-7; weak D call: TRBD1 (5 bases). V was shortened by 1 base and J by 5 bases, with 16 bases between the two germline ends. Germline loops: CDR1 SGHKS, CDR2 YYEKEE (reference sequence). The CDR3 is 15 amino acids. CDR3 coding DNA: TGTGCCAGCAGCTTGCGTGGACATCCACCAGACGAGCAGTACTTC. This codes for CASSLRGHPPDEQYF.

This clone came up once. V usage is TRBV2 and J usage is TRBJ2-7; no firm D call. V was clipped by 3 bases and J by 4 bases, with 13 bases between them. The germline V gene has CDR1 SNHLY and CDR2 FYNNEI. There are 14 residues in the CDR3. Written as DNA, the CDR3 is TGTGCCAGCAGTGACGTGGGGAAACCTTACGAGCAGTACTTC. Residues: CASSDVGKPYEQYF.

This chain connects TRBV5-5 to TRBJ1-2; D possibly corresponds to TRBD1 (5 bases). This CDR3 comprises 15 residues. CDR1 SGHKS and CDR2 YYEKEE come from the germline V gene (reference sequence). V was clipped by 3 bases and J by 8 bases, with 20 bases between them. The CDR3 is CASSSNLGTPWGYTF. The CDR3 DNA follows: TGTGCCAGCAGCTCCAACCTTGGGACTCCGTGGGGCTACACCTTC.

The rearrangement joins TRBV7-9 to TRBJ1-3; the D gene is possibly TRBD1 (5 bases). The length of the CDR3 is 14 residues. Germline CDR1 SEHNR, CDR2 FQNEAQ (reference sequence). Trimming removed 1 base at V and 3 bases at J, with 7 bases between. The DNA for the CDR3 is TGTGCCAGCAGCTTAGGACAGATTGGAAACACCATATATTTT. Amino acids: CASSLGQIGNTIYF. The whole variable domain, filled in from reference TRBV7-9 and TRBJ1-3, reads DTGVSQNPRHKITKRGQNVTFRCDPISEHNRLYWYRQTLGQGPEFLTYFQNEAQLEKSRLLSDRFSAERPKGSFSTLEIQRTEQGDSAMYLCASSLGQIGNTIYFGEGSWLTVV.

The CDR3 DNA reads TGTGCCAGCAGCCAAGCAAACAGGGGTGGAAACACCATATATTTT. This sequence encodes CASSQANRGGNTIYF. The J gene is TRBJ1-3, the V gene TRBV3-1 (or the pseudogene TRBV3-2); TRBD1 aligns across 7 bases. CDR1 is LGHDT, CDR2 YNNKEL, per germline (reference sequence). This CDR3 contains 15 residues. The J segment lost 3 bases and the V segment lost 1 base, leaving 3 bases of the junction unmatched.

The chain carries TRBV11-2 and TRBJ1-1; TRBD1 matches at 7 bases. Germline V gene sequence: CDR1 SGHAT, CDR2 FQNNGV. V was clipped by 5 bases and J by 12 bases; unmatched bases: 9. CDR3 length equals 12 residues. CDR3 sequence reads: CASSNIPGQTFF. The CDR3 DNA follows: TGTGCCAGCAGCAACATCCCGGGACAGACTTTCTTT.

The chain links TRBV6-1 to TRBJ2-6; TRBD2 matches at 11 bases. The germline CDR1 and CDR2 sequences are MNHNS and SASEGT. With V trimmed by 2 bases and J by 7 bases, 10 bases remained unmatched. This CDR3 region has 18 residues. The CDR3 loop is CASSELAGGSLGANVLTF. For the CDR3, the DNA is TGTGCCAGCAGTGAACTAGCGGGGGGATCTCTGGGCGCCAACGTCCTGACTTTC.

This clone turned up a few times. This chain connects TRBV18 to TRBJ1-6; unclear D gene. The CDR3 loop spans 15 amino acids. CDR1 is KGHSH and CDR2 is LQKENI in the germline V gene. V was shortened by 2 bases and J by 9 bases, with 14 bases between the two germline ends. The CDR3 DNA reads TGTGCCAGCTCACCAGCGGGGAATTTGGGTTCACCCCTCCACTTT. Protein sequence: CASSPAGNLGSPLHF.

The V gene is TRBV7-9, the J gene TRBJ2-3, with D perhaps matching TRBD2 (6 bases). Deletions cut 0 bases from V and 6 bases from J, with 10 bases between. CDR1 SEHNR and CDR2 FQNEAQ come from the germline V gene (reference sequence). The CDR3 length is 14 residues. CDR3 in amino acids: CASSLARGADTQYF. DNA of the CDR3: TGTGCCAGCAGCTTAGCGCGGGGAGCGGATACGCAGTATTTT.

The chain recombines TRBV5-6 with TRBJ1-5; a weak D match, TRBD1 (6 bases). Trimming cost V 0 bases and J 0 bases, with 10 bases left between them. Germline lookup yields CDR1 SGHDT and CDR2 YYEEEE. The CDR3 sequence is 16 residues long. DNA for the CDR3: TGTGCCAGCAGCTTGGGGGGGGCTCATAGCAATCAGCCCCAGCATTTT. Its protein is CASSLGGAHSNQPQHF.

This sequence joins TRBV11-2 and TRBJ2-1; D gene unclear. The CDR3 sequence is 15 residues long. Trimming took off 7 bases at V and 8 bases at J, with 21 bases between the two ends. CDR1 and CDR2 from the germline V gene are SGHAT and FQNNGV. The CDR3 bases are TGTGCCAGCACCGATTACCCCCGGCTAGTGCATGAGCAGTTCTTC. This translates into CASTDYPRLVHEQFF.

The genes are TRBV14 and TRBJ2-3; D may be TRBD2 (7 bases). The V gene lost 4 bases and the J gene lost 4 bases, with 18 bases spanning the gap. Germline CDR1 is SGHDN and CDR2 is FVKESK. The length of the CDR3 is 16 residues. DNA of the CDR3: TGTGCCAGCAGCCCGTACTTCGGGGGGCCTGCAGATACGCAGTATTTT. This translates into CASSPYFGGPADTQYF.

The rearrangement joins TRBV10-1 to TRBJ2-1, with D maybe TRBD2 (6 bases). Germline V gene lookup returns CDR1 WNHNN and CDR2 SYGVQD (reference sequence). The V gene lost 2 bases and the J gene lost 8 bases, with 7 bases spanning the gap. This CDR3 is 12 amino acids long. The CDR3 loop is CASSERGDEQFF. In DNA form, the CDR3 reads TGCGCCAGCAGTGAGCGCGGGGATGAGCAGTTCTTC.

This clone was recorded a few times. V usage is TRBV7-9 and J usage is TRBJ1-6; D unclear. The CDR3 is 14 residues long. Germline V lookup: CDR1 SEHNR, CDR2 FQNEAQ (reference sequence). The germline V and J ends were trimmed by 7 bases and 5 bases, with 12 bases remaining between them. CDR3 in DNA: TGTGCCAGCACCCGTTCCGGAGATAATTCACCCCTCCACTTT. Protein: CASTRSGDNSPLHF. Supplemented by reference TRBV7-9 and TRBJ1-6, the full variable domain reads DTGVSQNPRHKITKRGQNVTFRCDPISEHNRLYWYRQTLGQGPEFLTYFQNEAQLEKSRLLSDRFSAERPKGSFSTLEIQRTEQGDSAMYLCASTRSGDNSPLHFGNGTRLTVT.

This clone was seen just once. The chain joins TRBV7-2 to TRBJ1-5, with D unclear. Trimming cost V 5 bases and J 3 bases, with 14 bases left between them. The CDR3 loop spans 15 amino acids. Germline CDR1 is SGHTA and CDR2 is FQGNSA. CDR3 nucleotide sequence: TGTGCCAGCAGCCTGACTGGACCTTTCAATCAGCCCCAGCATTTT. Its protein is CASSLTGPFNQPQHF.

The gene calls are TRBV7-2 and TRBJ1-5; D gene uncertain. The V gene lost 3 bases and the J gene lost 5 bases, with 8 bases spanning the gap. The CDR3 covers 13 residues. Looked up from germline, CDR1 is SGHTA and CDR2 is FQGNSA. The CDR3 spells CASSLRGHQPQHF. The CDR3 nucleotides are TGTGCCAGCAGCTTGAGAGGGCATCAGCCCCAGCATTTT.

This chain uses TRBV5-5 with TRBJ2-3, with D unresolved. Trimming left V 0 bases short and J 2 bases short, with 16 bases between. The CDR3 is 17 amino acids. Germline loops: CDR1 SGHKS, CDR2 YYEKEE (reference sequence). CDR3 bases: TGTGCCAGCAGCTTGGGGTCTTACCTTCCCAACACAGATACGCAGTATTTT. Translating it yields CASSLGSYLPNTDTQYF.